This T cell receptor (beta chain) was captured in a study of T cell repertoires in cytomegalovirus infection. This clonotype showed up just a few times. Its antigen is unknown. TCRdb ran MiXCR on the reads and lists one entry per CDR3 protein. The sample has some 920,000 distinct CDR3 sequences, under 40% seen once. Germline lookup yields CDR1 LGHNT and CDR2 FRNRAP. This CDR3 has 12 residues. V shed 6 bases and J shed 6 bases, with 11 bases lying between them. The sequence was obtained from a human donor in good health (CMV status not recorded). Some clones in this sample may be carry-over from other donors' samples. The V and J genes are TRBV12-5 and TRBJ1-1, with D possibly being TRBD1 (5 bases). Here the sequenced sample was cultured CD8+ T cells from PBMCs, taken from culture after CMV antigen stimulation. CDR3 nucleotide sequence: TGTGCTAGTGGATGGGACGGGGCTGAAGCTTTCTTT. It yields the protein CASGWDGAEAFF.